A selection of T cell receptor beta chains follows, all from one sample in a study of T cell responses to AZD1222 COVID-19 vaccine. Measured with immunoSEQ multiplex PCR; TCRdb has only the in-frame clones, and not every one. Of about 200,000 clones in the sample, about 94% are singletons; the top ten hold over 1.5%. The sequencing here drew on peripheral blood, taken 28 days after the second dose of the MenACWY control vaccine. The receptors shown here come from an adult who received the MenACWY meningococcal vaccine as a control. Each CDR3 is given without its conserved first and last residue.

v_call cdr3_aa
TRBV2 ASGLDSTISGANVLT
TRBV11-3 ASSSGTGEETQY
TRBV2 ASRSRDPGAPYGYT
TRBV28 ASSLGQAYGYT
TRBV9 ASSVGWTAYYGYT
TRBV6-5 ASSYRDSVHEQY
TRBV7-8 ASSLVGGTMSNQPQH
TRBV14 ASSQGDRVGTEAF
TRBV6-5 ASRSRDSANEQF
TRBV4-3 ASSQDRQISGNTIY
TRBV6-5 ASTAGTEAF
TRBV28 ANRTGTSAYEQY
TRBV18 ASSPAGQGTNTGELF
TRBV18 ASSRDRGGYGYT
TRBV5-1 ASSLAVTGPSYEQY
TRBV9 ASSVSGMDTDYGYT
TRBV18 ASSSTGTGAYEQY
TRBV19 ASRQGGNHSPLH
TRBV23-1 ASSQSRGTNTGELF
TRBV7-2 ASSLVGANYGYT
TRBV7-9 ASSRGLAGDLEQY
TRBV9 ASSGRAPWLADSTDTQY
TRBV6-1 ASSEFGRGGTYEQY
TRBV30 AWSKGGADTQY
TRBV4-1 ASSIRASGSYNEQF
TRBV5-1 ASSLGAGDGYT
TRBV3-1/TRBV3-2 ASSQGGQFYGYT
TRBV28 ASSRARASGSGEQF
TRBV9 ASSGTSGRQF
TRBV10-3 ATSGGAITDTQY
TRBV19 ASRVGQGQTSTDTQY
TRBV28 ASSPLYYGYT
TRBV28 ASRRLGTFDEKLF
TRBV9 ASSVDHGDEQF
TRBV19 ASSKPRDRLYTGELF
TRBV20-1 SASRGYEQY
TRBV28 ASSSPNGKDYGYT
TRBV2 ASSGTQGRGSYNEQF
TRBV5-1 ASRLGLHDTEAF
TRBV10-3 AISDGRGYEQY
TRBV19 ASSISGSYEQY
TRBV5-1 ASSLTGTNTEAF
TRBV7-3 ASSLEVLNSGANVLT
TRBV19 ASTLRGGGNQPQH
TRBV5-1 ASSLSLPAGAEAF
TRBV9 ASSGGGGWDEKLF
TRBV2 ASLVGGAMDTQY
TRBV5-1 ASSYGTGETQY
TRBV5-1 ASRTERSYEQY
TRBV19 ASSIVGTGSNTEAF
TRBV14 ASSPGGEQY
TRBV6-5 ASSYSPGSNYGYT
TRBV7-8 ASSSPTSPLGADTQY
TRBV18 ASSPPTGPYEQY
TRBV3-1/TRBV3-2 ASSQGILKETQY
TRBV5-1 ASSLSGGRANEQF
TRBV4-1 ASSQVDILVYTEAF
TRBV9 ASSPLPAGGGDTGELF
TRBV18 ASSPPSVSNTEAF
TRBV2 ASSGDRGDYGYT